This entry lists 13 T cell receptor beta chains sequenced from one sample in a study of blood T cell repertoires in COVID-19 (dated by TCRdb to the early 2020s). Library preparation was by the immunoSEQ multiplex PCR assay. The table was pulled from immuneACCESS by TCRdb, which kept in-frame rearrangements only. Such tables lose some clones; where checked, under half of the loss comes from unresolved V genes, and the rest has no known cause. This sample comprises approximately 200,000 clones, 87% of them detected only once. About 6.2% of the sample belongs to the ten largest clones. What was sequenced was peripheral blood. The source of these receptors is a man in his 60s who had recovered from COVID-19.

V gene TRBV19 combines with J gene TRBJ1-1; 9 nucleotides align to TRBD1. The CDR3 extends over 13 amino acids. CDR1 and CDR2 from the germline V gene are LNHDA and SQIVND (reference sequence). With V trimmed by 5 bases and J by 10 bases, 8 bases remained unmatched. CDR3 loop: CASSPDRGLAAFF. In DNA, the CDR3 is TGTGCCAGTAGTCCAGACAGGGGGTTGGCAGCTTTCTTT. Drawing the rest from reference TRBV19 and TRBJ1-1, the complete variable domain is DGGITQSPKYLFRKEGQNVTLSCEQNLNHDAMYWYRQDPGQGLRLIYYSQIVNDFQKGDIAEGYSVSREKKESFPLTVTSAQKNPTAFYLCASSPDRGLAAFFGQGTRLTVV.

The rearrangement uses TRBV30 and TRBJ2-1; a weak D match, TRBD2 (5 bases). CDR1 and CDR2 from the germline V gene are GTSNPN and SVGIG (reference sequence). The ends were cut back, 0 bases at V and 0 bases at J, with 12 bases in the middle. The CDR3 covers 16 residues. CDR3 bases: TGTGCCTGGAGTGTACGGGGAGCGGCCTCCTACAATGAGCAGTTCTTC. Amino acid sequence: CAWSVRGAASYNEQFF.

The chain carries TRBV10-2 and TRBJ2-4; 8 nucleotides match TRBD1. This CDR3 comprises 15 residues. Germline lookup yields CDR1 WSHSY and CDR2 SAAADI. J lost 6 bases, V lost 8 bases, and 12 bases had no gene match. This CDR3 is CASSSTDRDTNIQYF. The CDR3 DNA is TGCGCCAGCTCCTCAACGGACAGGGACACAAACATTCAGTACTTC.

The chain combines TRBV10-3 with TRBJ2-6; the D gene is possibly TRBD1 (5 bases). This CDR3 has 17 amino acids. Trimming removed 4 bases at V and 2 bases at J, with 15 bases between. CDR1 ENHRY and CDR2 SYGVKD come from the germline V gene. The CDR3, as DNA: TGTGCCATCAGTGCCCTCGCCCAGGGCCCTGGGGCCAACGTCCTGACTTTC. Translation gives CAISALAQGPGANVLTF.

The chain joins TRBV5-5 to TRBJ1-5, with D unclear. Per the germline V gene, CDR1 is SGHKS and CDR2 is YYEKEE (reference sequence). CDR3 size: 14 residues. The germline V and J ends were trimmed by 6 bases and 9 bases, with 19 bases remaining between them. The CDR3 here is CASKATPFVGPQHF. For the CDR3, the DNA is TGTGCCAGCAAGGCGACACCATTTGTGGGGCCCCAGCATTTT. The variable domain in full, completed from reference TRBV5-5 and TRBJ1-5, reads DAGVTQSPTHLIKTRGQQVTLRCSPISGHKSVSWYQQVLGQGPQFIFQYYEKEERGRGNFPDRFSARQFPNYSSELNVNALLLGDSALYLCASKATPFVGPQHFGDGTRLSIL.

The chain recombines TRBV18 with TRBJ1-1, with 8 positions matching TRBD1. Germline V gene lookup returns CDR1 KGHSH and CDR2 LQKENI. The CDR3 runs 13 residues. J was trimmed by 7 bases and V by 6 bases; bases with no gene match: 7. As DNA, the CDR3 is TGTGCCAGCTCCTCGACAGGGGTAGGTGAAGCTTTCTTT. This gives the protein CASSSTGVGEAFF. Combining the CDR3 with reference TRBV18 and TRBJ1-1 gives the whole variable domain NAGVMQNPRHLVRRRGQEARLRCSPMKGHSHVYWYRQLPEEGLKFMVYLQKENIIDESGMPKERFSAEFPKEGPSILRIQQVVRGDSAAYFCASSSTGVGEAFFGQGTRLTVV.

The gene calls are TRBV28 and TRBJ1-2; D ambiguous. This CDR3 spans 12 amino acids. The V gene's germline CDR1 is MDHEN and CDR2 SYDVKM. V shed 6 bases and J shed 4 bases, with 9 bases lying between them. CDR3 nucleotide sequence: TGTGCCAGCAGCTTCCAAGCCTATGGCTACACCTTC. Translation: CASSFQAYGYTF.

This rearrangement joins TRBV5-6 to TRBJ1-3; the D is unclear. The CDR3 runs to 13 residues. Germline V CDR1 and CDR2: SGHDT, YYEEEE. V lost 5 bases to trimming and J lost 4 bases, with 10 bases between them. In nucleotides, the CDR3 is TGTGCCAGCAGTTTTTTAGCGGGAAACACCATATATTTT. Its protein is CASSFLAGNTIYF. The full variable domain, in which reference TRBV5-6 and TRBJ1-3 provide the parts outside the CDR3, is DAGVTQSPTHLIKTRGQQVTLRCSPKSGHDTVSWYQQALGQGPQFIFQYYEEEERQRGNFPDRFSGHQFPNYSSELNVNALLLGDSALYLCASSFLAGNTIYFGEGSWLTVV.

The chain joins TRBV7-2 to TRBJ1-1; D is perhaps TRBD1 (5 bases). The CDR3 sequence is 13 residues long. V shed 4 bases and J shed 5 bases, with 11 bases lying between them. CDR1 and CDR2 from the germline V gene are SGHTA and FQGNSA. CDR3 coding DNA: TGTGCCAGCAGCTCACAGGAGGGGACTGAAGCTTTCTTT. Its protein is CASSSQEGTEAFF.

V usage is TRBV10-2 and J usage is TRBJ1-2; possibly TRBD1 for D (5 bases). Per the germline V gene, CDR1 is WSHSY and CDR2 is SAAADI. This CDR3 spans 12 amino acids. V was shortened by 5 bases and J by 4 bases, with 8 bases between the two germline ends. The CDR3: CASSFDSYGYTF. DNA of the CDR3: TGCGCCAGCAGTTTCGACAGCTATGGCTACACCTTC.

The rearrangement joins TRBV28 to TRBJ1-6; TRBD1 matches at 7 bases. The CDR3 runs 17 residues. With 6 bases clipped from V and 0 bases from J, the junction kept 8 bases outside the gene matches. Germline V gene sequence: CDR1 MDHEN, CDR2 SYDVKM. The DNA for the CDR3 is TGTGCCAGCAGCCTACTGACAGGGAGCTCCTATAATTCACCCCTCCACTTT. Residues: CASSLLTGSSYNSPLHF.

The CDR3 bases are TGTGCCAGCAGTTTACAAACAGGGCCTGGGGCCAACGTCCTGACTTTC. Its translation: CASSLQTGPGANVLTF. This chain links TRBV27 with TRBJ2-6, with a weak D call TRBD1 (6 bases). From germline, CDR1 is MNHEY and CDR2 SMNVEV (reference sequence). V lost 2 bases and J 2 bases, leaving 10 bases between the germline ends. The CDR3 is 16 amino acids.

This clone was counted only a few times. The genes are TRBV19 and TRBJ2-3, with 13 bases aligning to TRBD2. CDR3 length equals 16 residues. Trimming took 4 bases from V and 7 from J; bases not matched to a gene: 8. Per the germline V gene, CDR1 is LNHDA and CDR2 is SQIVND (reference sequence). CDR3 coding DNA: TGTGCCAGTAGTAAAACTAGCGGGAGGGCGGTAAATACGCAGTATTTT. This translates into CASSKTSGRAVNTQYF.